This T cell receptor beta chain was captured in a study of T cell changes during pregnancy in multiple sclerosis. TCRdb keeps only in-frame clones here, not all; method: immunoSEQ multiplex PCR. This table holds roughly 25,000 clones, 89% found once. J lost 2 bases, V lost 0 bases, and 1 base had no gene match. The CDR3 runs 15 residues. The germline CDR1 and CDR2 sequences are MNHNS and SASEGT. The chain links TRBV6-1 to TRBJ2-7, with TRBD1 identical over 10 bases. This sequence was found in a female donor with multiple sclerosis, enrolled in a pregnancy study. The specimen was CD8+ T cells from peripheral blood mononuclear cells, collected in the second trimester of pregnancy. The CDR3 bases are TGTGCCAGCAGTGAAGCAGGGACAGGGGCCTACGAGCAGTACTTC. This codes for CASSEAGTGAYEQYF.